One and the same sample provided the 25 T cell receptor beta chains below, sequenced in a study of T cells in Graves' hyperthyroidism and ophthalmopathy. RNA transcripts provided the source from which TCR beta CDR3 regions were amplified. The HTBI primer set was used in a first-round RT-PCR of the TCR CDR3. TCRdb called the multiplex PCR reads again in MiXCR, with one record for every CDR3 protein. The sample comprises 500,000 to 700,000 distinct CDR3 sequences, over 15% of which are singletons, and under 20% rests with the top ten. Sequenced sample: blood. The origin of the receptors is a woman aged 18-30 years with Graves' hyperthyroidism.

This clonotype has only one observation. The chain links TRBV4-1 to TRBJ1-5; 9 nucleotides match TRBD1. With V trimmed by 4 bases and J by 3 bases, 7 bases remained unmatched. CDR1 and CDR2 from the germline V gene are MGHRA and YSYEKL. The CDR3 covers 16 residues. DNA of the CDR3: TGCGCCAGCAGCCCCCGGGACAGGGACTTCAATCAGCCCCAGCATTTT. Protein sequence: CASSPRDRDFNQPQHF.

This clonotype was found many times. The chain joins TRBV5-8 to TRBJ2-7; D ambiguous. The V and J ends lost 0 bases and 4 bases respectively, with 11 bases between them. The CDR3 totals 14 residues. The germline V gene has CDR1 SGHTS and CDR2 YDEGEE. CDR3 bases: TGTGCCAGCAGCTTGGCCTGGGAAGATTACGAGCAGTACTTC. Protein product: CASSLAWEDYEQYF.

The CDR3 spells CASSPPDRGAWTQYF. The CDR3 DNA sequence: TGTGCCAGCAGTCCACCGGACAGGGGGGCTTGGACCCAGTACTTC. This rearrangement joins TRBV28 to TRBJ2-5; the match to TRBD1 covers 10 bases. The length of the CDR3 is 15 residues. Trimming took 5 bases from V and 7 from J; bases not matched to a gene: 10. The V gene's germline CDR1 is MDHEN and CDR2 SYDVKM.

The chain couples TRBV29-1 to TRBJ2-2; D gene ambiguous. Germline CDR1 is SQVTM and CDR2 is ANQGSEA. The CDR3 has 14 residues. Trimming removed 3 bases from V and 1 base from J, with 9 bases in between. The CDR3 protein is CSVDKAGNTGELFF. The CDR3 nucleotides are TGCAGCGTTGATAAAGCCGGGAACACCGGGGAGCTGTTTTTT.

This clonotype was seen a handful of times. This sequence joins TRBV7-9 and TRBJ2-7, with a tentative D call TRBD1 (6 bases). The germline gives CDR1 SEHNR, CDR2 FQNEAQ (reference sequence). The CDR3 has 13 residues. Trimming cost V 7 bases and J 4 bases, with 14 bases left between them. The chain's CDR3 is CASNLKGGYEQYF. In DNA, the CDR3 is TGTGCCAGCAACCTTAAAGGGGGATACGAGCAGTACTTC.

This clonotype was recorded many times. This rearrangement joins TRBV20-1 to TRBJ2-2, with a possible D match to TRBD1 (6 bases). CDR3 length: 16 residues. V lost 0 bases, J lost 2 bases, and 13 bases lay in between. Germline V CDR1 and CDR2: DFQATT, SNEGSKA (reference sequence). For the CDR3, the DNA is TGCAGTGCTAGAGAGTGGACAGCGGTAAACACCGGGGAGCTGTTTTTT. Residues: CSAREWTAVNTGELFF.

The CDR3 DNA is TGTGCCAGCAGTGAAACTAGCGGGGGGACGCACCCTGGGGCCAACGTCCTGACTTTC. Translated, it gives CASSETSGGTHPGANVLTF. This rearrangement joins TRBV25-1 to TRBJ2-6, with 12 bases fitting TRBD2. In germline, CDR1 is MGHDK, CDR2 SYGVNS. V was clipped by 2 bases and J by 2 bases; unmatched bases: 7. CDR3 length: 19 amino acids.

This clonotype was observed a few times. This sequence joins TRBV29-1 and TRBJ1-5; D possibly corresponds to TRBD1 (6 bases). V was cut by 4 bases and J by 5 bases, with 18 bases left in between. The germline V gene encodes CDR1 SQVTM and CDR2 ANQGSEA. The CDR3 length is 15 residues. The CDR3: CSVGGGRAGDQPQHF. As DNA, the CDR3 is TGCAGCGTTGGGGGGGGCAGGGCAGGGGATCAGCCCCAGCATTTT.

The CDR3 spells CSAPMGNTEAFF. In DNA form, the CDR3 reads TGCAGTGCCCCGATGGGGAACACTGAAGCTTTCTTT. The gene calls are TRBV20-1 and TRBJ1-1; D is unclear. Trimming cost V 6 bases and J 1 base, with 9 bases left between them. Looked up from germline, CDR1 is DFQATT and CDR2 is SNEGSKA (reference sequence). This CDR3 contains 12 residues.

This clonotype was recorded many times. This chain links TRBV20-1 with TRBJ2-7; D perhaps matches TRBD2 (6 bases). CDR1 and CDR2 from the germline V gene are DFQATT and SNEGSKA (reference sequence). V shed 3 bases and J shed 2 bases, with 20 bases lying between them. CDR3 length: 16 residues. The CDR3 DNA sequence: TGCAGTGCTAGTATGGCGGGGACTCCGACCCCCTACGAGCAGTACTTC. This codes for CSASMAGTPTPYEQYF.

This clonotype was recorded at least ten times. V gene TRBV10-2 combines with J gene TRBJ2-7; D is uncertain. The germline V gene has CDR1 WSHSY and CDR2 SAAADI. The CDR3 spans 13 residues. Trimming took 0 bases from V and 6 from J, leaving 9 bases between them. CDR3 residues: CASSESTHPEQYF. In nucleotides, the CDR3 is TGCGCCAGCAGTGAGTCGACTCACCCCGAGCAGTACTTC.

The CDR3, as DNA: TGTGCCAGCAGTCCAGCGGGGGAGGGAGATACGCAGTATTTT. It yields the protein CASSPAGEGDTQYF. The chain combines TRBV6-1 with TRBJ2-3; 8 bases are a match to TRBD2. This CDR3 comprises 14 residues. The ends lost 5 bases at V and 5 bases at J; junction bases unmatched: 6. The germline gives CDR1 MNHNS, CDR2 SASEGT.

This clonotype was detected ten times or more. V gene TRBV12-3 or TRBV12-4 combines with J gene TRBJ1-3; TRBD1 aligns across 8 bases. The V gene end was trimmed by 6 bases and the J gene end by 4 bases; junction bases not matched to a gene: 11. The CDR3 has 16 amino acids. In DNA, the CDR3 is TGTGCCAGCAGCCTTAGACAGGGGATTGCCGGAAACACCATATATTTT. It yields the protein CASSLRQGIAGNTIYF.

This clonotype was detected ten times or more. The chain combines TRBV28 with TRBJ2-1; the match to TRBD1 covers 7 bases. Germline V CDR1 and CDR2: MDHEN, SYDVKM. The CDR3 length is 17 residues. V trimming: 6 bases; J trimming: 4 bases; junction bases outside the gene matches: 15. The CDR3, as DNA: TGTGCCAGCAGACGTACAATAGGGGGCGTCGGGTACAATGAGCAGTTCTTC. Translating gives CASRRTIGGVGYNEQFF. The full variable domain, completed using reference TRBV28 and TRBJ2-1, is DVKVTQSSRYLVKRTGEKVFLECVQDMDHENMFWYRQDPGLGLRLIYFSYDVKMKEKGDIPEGYSVSREKKERFSLILESASTNQTSMYLCASRRTIGGVGYNEQFFGPGTRLTVL.

V and J are TRBV27 and TRBJ1-4; no clear D gene. CDR1 is MNHEY and CDR2 is SMNVEV in the germline V gene (reference sequence). This CDR3 comprises 16 residues. V was cut by 5 bases and J by 3 bases, with 16 bases left in between. The CDR3 nucleotides read TGTGCCAGCAGTGCCTCACCGCGGGTATCTAATGAAAAACTGTTTTTT. Its protein product is CASSASPRVSNEKLFF. Looking up the rest from reference TRBV27 and TRBJ1-4 gives the full variable domain: EAQVTQNPRYLITVTGKKLTVTCSQNMNHEYMSWYRQDPGLGLRQIYYSMNVEVTDKGDVPEGYKVSRKEKRNFPLILESPSPNQTSLYFCASSASPRVSNEKLFFGSGTQLSVL.

This clonotype showed up just a few times. The V call is TRBV15, the J call TRBJ2-6; 11 bases are a match to TRBD1. Germline-derived CDR1 and CDR2 are LNHNV and YYDKDF (reference sequence). The CDR3 contains 18 residues. The V and J ends lost 3 bases and 2 bases, in that order; junction bases with no gene match: 6. The CDR3 DNA reads TGTGCCACCAGCAGCGGGACAGGGGGTGCCGCTGGGGCCAACGTCCTGACTTTC. It specifies CATSSGTGGAAGANVLTF.

This clonotype was picked up a small number of times. This chain uses TRBV11-3 with TRBJ1-3; D unresolved. V gave up 5 bases and J gave up 2 bases, with 13 bases separating them. The CDR3 sequence is 15 residues long. In germline, CDR1 is SGHNT, CDR2 YENEEA. In DNA, the CDR3 is TGTGCCAGCAGCCTCAGCGACATCACTGGAAACACCATATATTTT. Amino acids: CASSLSDITGNTIYF.

This chain uses TRBV12-3 or TRBV12-4 with TRBJ1-5, with D unclear. Trimming left V 2 bases short and J 0 bases short, with 14 bases between. CDR3 length: 17 residues. In DNA, the CDR3 is TGTGCCAGCAGTTTAAGTTTGTCTGGGCTTAGCAATCAGCCCCAGCATTTT. Amino acid sequence: CASSLSLSGLSNQPQHF.

This chain links TRBV13 with TRBJ1-2; 10 bases line up with TRBD1. CDR1 is PRHDT and CDR2 is FYEKMQ in the germline V gene (reference sequence). V lost 3 bases, J lost 6 bases, and 13 bases stayed unmatched. The CDR3 has 17 amino acids. This CDR3 reads CASSFRTLRQGAHGYTF. CDR3 DNA sequence: TGTGCCAGCAGCTTCCGCACCCTCAGACAGGGGGCTCATGGCTACACCTTC.

This clonotype was seen ten or more times. V and J are TRBV7-2 and TRBJ2-7, with 8 bases aligning to TRBD1. V dropped 6 bases and J dropped 0; count of bases not matched to a gene: 7. Germline V gene sequence: CDR1 SGHTA, CDR2 FQGNSA. CDR3 length: 15 amino acids. In DNA form, the CDR3 reads TGTGCCAGCAGTACAGACAGGGGAATCTCCTACGAGCAGTACTTC. Translating gives CASSTDRGISYEQYF.

This clonotype was seen ten or more times. The chain recombines TRBV6-6 with TRBJ2-5; a weak D match, TRBD2 (5 bases). Looked up from germline, CDR1 is MNHNY and CDR2 is SVGAGI (reference sequence). The V gene lost 0 bases and the J gene lost 2 bases, with 10 bases spanning the gap. The length of the CDR3 is 15 residues. CDR3 sequence: CASSYSTRGQETQYF. The DNA of the CDR3 is TGTGCCAGCAGTTACTCAACTAGAGGGCAAGAGACCCAGTACTTC.

This chain connects TRBV5-1 to TRBJ2-1, with D unclear. The CDR3 runs 16 residues. CDR1 and CDR2 from the germline V gene are SGHRS and YFSETQ. Trimming cost V 0 bases and J 0 bases, with 10 bases left between them. The CDR3 nucleotides are TGCGCCAGCAGCTTGGACCCGGGTAGCTCCTACAATGAGCAGTTCTTC. It specifies CASSLDPGSSYNEQFF. Together with reference TRBV5-1 and TRBJ2-1, the CDR3 gives the full variable domain: KAGVTQTPRYLIKTRGQQVTLSCSPISGHRSVSWYQQTPGQGLQFLFEYFSETQRNKGNFPGRFSGRQFSNSRSEMNVSTLELGDSALYLCASSLDPGSSYNEQFFGPGTRLTVL.

Note on this clonotype: A single base separates this from a much larger clone, so it may be a read error. The V call is TRBV10-3, the J call TRBJ1-1, with 8 bases that match TRBD1. J gave up 1 base and V 6 bases, and 4 bases lay outside the gene matches. This CDR3 comprises 14 residues. The germline CDR1 and CDR2 sequences are ENHRY and SYGVKD. The CDR3 DNA sequence: TGTGCCATCAGGAGACAGGGGAAGAACACTGAAGCTTTCTTT. Residues: CAIRRQGKNTEAFF.

V usage is TRBV2 and J usage is TRBJ2-3; D is undetermined. Germline CDR1 SNHLY, CDR2 FYNNEI. This CDR3 is built from 13 residues. V was trimmed by 6 bases and J by 10 bases, leaving 17 bases between them. The CDR3 nucleotides are TGTGCCAGCAGAGAATTAGACCAAATCGCGCAGTATTTT. This gives the protein CASRELDQIAQYF.

There are many counts of this clonotype. CDR3 amino acids: CASSLRPGTGRREQYF. The CDR3 DNA is TGTGCCAGCAGCCTTCGCCCCGGGACAGGGCGACGCGAGCAGTACTTC. The J gene is TRBJ2-7, the V gene TRBV6-2 or TRBV6-3; 9 bases are shared with TRBD1. The J segment lost 6 bases and the V segment lost 6 bases, leaving 15 bases of the junction unmatched. The CDR3 sequence is 16 residues long. CDR1 and CDR2 from the germline V gene are MNHEY and SVGEGT.